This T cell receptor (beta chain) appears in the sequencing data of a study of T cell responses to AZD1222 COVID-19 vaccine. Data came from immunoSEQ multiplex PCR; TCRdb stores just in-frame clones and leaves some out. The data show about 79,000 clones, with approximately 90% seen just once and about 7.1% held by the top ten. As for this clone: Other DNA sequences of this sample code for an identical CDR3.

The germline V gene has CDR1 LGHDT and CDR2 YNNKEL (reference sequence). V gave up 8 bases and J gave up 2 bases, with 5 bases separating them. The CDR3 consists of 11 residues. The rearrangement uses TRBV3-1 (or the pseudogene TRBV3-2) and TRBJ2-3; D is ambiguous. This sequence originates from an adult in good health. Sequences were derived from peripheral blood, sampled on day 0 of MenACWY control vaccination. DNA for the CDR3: TGTGCCAGCTCCAACACAGATACGCAGTATTTT. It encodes CASSNTDTQYF.